The rows below give T cell receptor beta chains drawn from one sample of a study of T cell repertoires in cytomegalovirus infection. One entry per CDR3 protein results from TCRdb running MiXCR on the reads. Of tens of thousands of distinct CDR3 sequences listed, 15% to 25% were seen once; the top ten hold 53%. Their antigen targets remain unknown. Sequencing used CD8+ T cells from cultured PBMCs, obtained from culture after CMV antigen stimulation. The receptors derive from a human donor in good health (CMV status not recorded). Some clones in this sample may be carry-over from other donors' samples. The CDR3 runs from the conserved cysteine through the conserved F or W. D genes are given only for firm matches. The size field is filled for only some rows; it gives once, few, many or a size class.

clone size	V gene	D gene	J gene	CDR3 DNA	CDR3 protein
-	TRBV11-3	TRBD1	TRBJ2-7	TGTGCCAGCAGCTTAGGTGCCGGGACAGGGATGGACTACGAGCAGTACTTC	CASSLGAGTGMDYEQYF
few	TRBV6-5	-	TRBJ2-7	TGTGCCAGCAGTTACTCGTACGGGCCCTACGAGCAGTACTTC	CASSYSYGPYEQYF
many	TRBV30	-	TRBJ1-5	TGTGCCTGGAGTCCGGGACCCGGTCAGCCCCAGCATTTT	CAWSPGPGQPQHF
many	TRBV12-5	-	TRBJ2-4	TGTGCTAGTGGTTTGTACCCACAGGACCCGGCCATTCAGTACTTC	CASGLYPQDPAIQYF
-	TRBV27	-	TRBJ1-6	TGTGCCAGCAGCCCTTTTAGTGGCTCCTATAATTCACCCCTCCACTTT	CASSPFSGSYNSPLHF
many	TRBV4-3	-	TRBJ1-5	TGCGCCAGCAGCCAAGATTACGGCAATCAGCCCCAGCATTTT	CASSQDYGNQPQHF
many	TRBV6-1	TRBD2	TRBJ2-2	TGTGCCAGCGTGAGACTAGCGGGCCCGTTGAACACCGGGGAGCTGTTTTTT	CASVRLAGPLNTGELFF
-	TRBV9	TRBD2	TRBJ2-1	TGTGCCAGCAGCGTAGGCGGTAGCGGGAGGCGGAATGAGCAGTTCTTC	CASSVGGSGRRNEQFF
-	TRBV27	TRBD2	TRBJ2-7	TGTGCCAGCAGTCCCGGGACTAGCGGGAGGGCCTACGAGCAGTACTTC	CASSPGTSGRAYEQYF
-	TRBV5-1	TRBD1	TRBJ1-1	TGCGCCAGCAGCTTCCCTAGGGACCGTGGACAGGGTTCGATTTCGGAAGCTTTCTTT	CASSFPRDRGQGSISEAFF
once	TRBV27	TRBD2	TRBJ2-2	TGTGCCAGCAGTTTCGTAGCGGGGGGCGGCACCGGGGAGCTGTTTTTT	CASSFVAGGGTGELFF
-	TRBV6-1	TRBD2	TRBJ2-4	TGTGCCAGCAGTGAACCCGGGAGGTTGACCGGAAACATTCAGTACTTC	CASSEPGRLTGNIQYF
few	TRBV28	-	TRBJ2-7	TGTGCCAGCATCCGATCAAGGGGAAGCTTCGAGCAGTACTTC	CASIRSRGSFEQYF
many	TRBV7-6	TRBD2	TRBJ2-3	TGTGCCAGCAGCTTAGGACTAGCGGGGAACTTCACAGATACGCAGTATTTT	CASSLGLAGNFTDTQYF
-	TRBV6-1	TRBD2	TRBJ2-2	TGTGCCAGCACCGGATTCGGGGAGGGGTTTACGAACACCGGGGAGCTGTTTTTT	CASTGFGEGFTNTGELFF